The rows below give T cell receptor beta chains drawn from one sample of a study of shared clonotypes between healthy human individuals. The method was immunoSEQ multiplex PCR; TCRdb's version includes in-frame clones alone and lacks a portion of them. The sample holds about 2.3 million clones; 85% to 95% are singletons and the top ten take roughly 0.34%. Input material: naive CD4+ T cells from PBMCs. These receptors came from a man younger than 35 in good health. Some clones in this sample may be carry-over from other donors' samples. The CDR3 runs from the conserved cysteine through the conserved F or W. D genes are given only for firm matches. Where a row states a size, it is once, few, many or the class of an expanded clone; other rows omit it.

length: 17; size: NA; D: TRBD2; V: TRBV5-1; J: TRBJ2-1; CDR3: CASSGGLAGGPYNEQFF; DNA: TGCGCCAGCAGCGGGGGACTAGCGGGAGGCCCCTACAATGAGCAGTTCTTC
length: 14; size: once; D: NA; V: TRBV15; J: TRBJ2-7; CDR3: CATSRDFGADEQYF; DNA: TGTGCCACCAGCAGAGATTTCGGGGCGGACGAGCAGTACTTC
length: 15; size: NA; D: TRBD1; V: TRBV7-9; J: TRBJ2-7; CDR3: CASSPSPGGRNEQYF; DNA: TGTGCCAGCAGCCCAAGTCCAGGGGGAAGGAACGAGCAGTACTTC
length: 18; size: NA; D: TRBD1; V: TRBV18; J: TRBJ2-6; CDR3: CASSPLGTGTPGANVLTF; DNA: TGTGCCAGCTCACCACTTGGGACAGGGACGCCTGGGGCCAACGTCCTGACTTTC
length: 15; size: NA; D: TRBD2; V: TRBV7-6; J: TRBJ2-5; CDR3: CASSLSGRAAETQYF; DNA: TGTGCCAGCAGCTTGAGCGGGAGGGCCGCAGAGACCCAGTACTTC
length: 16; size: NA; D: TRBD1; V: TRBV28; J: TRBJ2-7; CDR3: CASSSPRDRGSYEQYF; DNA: TGTGCCAGCAGTTCCCCTAGGGACAGGGGCTCCTACGAGCAGTACTTC
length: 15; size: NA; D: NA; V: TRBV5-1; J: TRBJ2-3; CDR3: CASSMEGRGTDTQYF; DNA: TGCGCCAGCTCAATGGAGGGCAGGGGCACAGATACGCAGTATTTT
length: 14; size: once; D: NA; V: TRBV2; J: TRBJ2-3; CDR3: CASSDWVGTDTQYF; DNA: TGTGCCAGCAGTGATTGGGTGGGAACAGATACGCAGTATTTT
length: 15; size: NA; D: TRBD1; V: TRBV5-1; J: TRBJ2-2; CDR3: CASSWDSSASGELFF; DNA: TGCGCCAGCAGCTGGGACAGCTCTGCTTCTGGGGAGCTGTTTTTT
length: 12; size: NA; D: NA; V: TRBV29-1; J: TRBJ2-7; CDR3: CSAGRASHEQYF; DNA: TGCAGTGCCGGGCGAGCATCCCACGAGCAGTACTTC
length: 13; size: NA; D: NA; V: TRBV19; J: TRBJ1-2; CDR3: CASSMIENYGYTF; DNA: TGTGCCAGTAGTATGATTGAGAACTATGGCTACACCTTC
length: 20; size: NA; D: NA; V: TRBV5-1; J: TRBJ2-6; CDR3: CASSLGIGTAVGSGANVLTF; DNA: TGCGCCAGCAGCTTGGGGATCGGGACGGCAGTGGGGTCTGGGGCCAACGTCCTGACTTTC
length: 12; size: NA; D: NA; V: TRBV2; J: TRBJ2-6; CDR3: CASDSGVGVLTF; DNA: TGTGCCAGCGACTCCGGCGTAGGTGTCCTGACTTTC
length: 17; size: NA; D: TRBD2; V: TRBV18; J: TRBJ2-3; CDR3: CASSPLVAREGPDTQYF; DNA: TGTGCCAGCTCACCCCTCGTGGCGCGGGAGGGCCCAGATACGCAGTATTTT
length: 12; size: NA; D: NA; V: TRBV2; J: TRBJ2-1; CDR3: CASSTDRGEQFF; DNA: TGTGCCAGCAGTACCGACAGAGGTGAGCAGTTCTTC
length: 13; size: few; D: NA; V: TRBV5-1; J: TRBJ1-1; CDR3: CASSLEQNTEAFF; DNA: TGCGCCAGCAGCTTGGAACAGAACACTGAAGCTTTCTTT
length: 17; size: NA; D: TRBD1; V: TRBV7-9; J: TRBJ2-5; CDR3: CASSLGQTGGEGTTQYF; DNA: TGTGCCAGCAGCTTAGGCCAAACAGGGGGCGAAGGGACTACCCAGTACTTC